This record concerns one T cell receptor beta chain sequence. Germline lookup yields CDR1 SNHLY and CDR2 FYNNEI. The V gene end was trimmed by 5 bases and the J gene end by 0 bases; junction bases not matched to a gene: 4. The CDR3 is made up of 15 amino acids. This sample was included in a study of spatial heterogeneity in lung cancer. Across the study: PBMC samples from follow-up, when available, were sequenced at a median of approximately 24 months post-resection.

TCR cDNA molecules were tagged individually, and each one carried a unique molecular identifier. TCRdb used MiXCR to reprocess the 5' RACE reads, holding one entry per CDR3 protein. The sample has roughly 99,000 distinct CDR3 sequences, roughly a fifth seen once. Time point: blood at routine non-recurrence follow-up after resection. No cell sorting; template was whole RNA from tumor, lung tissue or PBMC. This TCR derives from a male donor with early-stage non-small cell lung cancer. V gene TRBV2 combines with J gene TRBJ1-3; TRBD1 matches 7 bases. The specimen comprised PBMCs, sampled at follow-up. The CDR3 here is CASSTTGVSGNTIYF. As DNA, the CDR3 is TGTGCCAGCAGTACAACAGGGGTCTCTGGAAACACCATATATTTT.